The rows below give T cell receptor beta chains drawn from one sample of a study of T cell changes during pregnancy in multiple sclerosis. Assay used: immunoSEQ multiplex PCR; TCRdb lists only in-frame clones, some missing. The sample yields about 60,000 clones, 91% seen once. Sequenced here: CD4+ T cells from peripheral blood mononuclear cells, sampled after pregnancy. The receptors stem from a female donor in good health, enrolled as a control in a pregnancy study. CDR3s include the opening cysteine and the closing phenylalanine or tryptophan. The D gene is left open where the match is weak. Clone size, where shown, is once, few, many, or a class for clones that have expanded.

J: TRBJ1-4
size: .
V: TRBV4-3
D: .
DNA: TGCGCCAGCAGCCAGACAGGACGGATTAATGAAAAACTGTTTTTT
CDR3: CASSQTGRINEKLFF

J: TRBJ1-1
size: .
V: TRBV6-5
D: .
DNA: TGTGCCAGCACAGATTTAAACACTGAAGCTTTCTTT
CDR3: CASTDLNTEAFF

J: TRBJ1-6
size: once
V: TRBV25-1
D: .
DNA: TGTGCCAGCAGTGAATCGAGGGCGGGTAATTCACCCCTCCACTTT
CDR3: CASSESRAGNSPLHF

J: TRBJ1-2
size: .
V: TRBV5-1
D: .
DNA: TGCGCCAGCAGCTTGGCCGGCGGTATAAACTATGGCTACACCTTC
CDR3: CASSLAGGINYGYTF

J: TRBJ1-6
size: .
V: TRBV9
D: TRBD1
DNA: TGTGCCAGCAGCGTGCAACAGGGGAATTCACCCCTCCACTTT
CDR3: CASSVQQGNSPLHF

J: TRBJ1-1
size: .
V: TRBV5-6
D: TRBD1
DNA: TGTGCCAGCAGCTTGGAAGGTGTGAGGGGGCTACCCAACACTGAAGCTTTCTTT
CDR3: CASSLEGVRGLPNTEAFF

J: TRBJ1-4
size: .
V: TRBV29-1
D: .
DNA: TGCAGCGCCATAGGGGGGGCTGGGGAAAAACTGTTTTTT
CDR3: CSAIGGAGEKLFF

J: TRBJ1-6
size: .
V: TRBV4-1
D: TRBD1
DNA: TGCGCCAGCAGCCAAGAGACAGGGAACTATAATTCACCCCTCCACTTT
CDR3: CASSQETGNYNSPLHF

J: TRBJ1-2
size: .
V: TRBV30
D: .
DNA: TGTGCCTGGAGGAGCTCGAGTCAGGTCTATGGCTACACCTTC
CDR3: CAWRSSSQVYGYTF

J: TRBJ1-5
size: .
V: TRBV5-8
D: TRBD1
DNA: TGTGCCAGCAGCTCGACAGGGGTAAATCAGCCCCAGCATTTT
CDR3: CASSSTGVNQPQHF

J: TRBJ1-5
size: few
V: TRBV7-2
D: .
DNA: TGTGCCAGCAGCTTATTTTATGGCAATCAGCCCCAGCATTTT
CDR3: CASSLFYGNQPQHF

J: TRBJ2-7
size: .
V: TRBV29-1
D: .
DNA: TGCAGCGCACAGGGCGATAGCTCCTACGAGCAGTACTTC
CDR3: CSAQGDSSYEQYF

J: TRBJ1-2
size: .
V: TRBV5-1
D: TRBD1
DNA: TGCGCCACCACCGGGACAGGGGGCTATGGCTACACCTTC
CDR3: CATTGTGGYGYTF

J: TRBJ2-5
size: .
V: TRBV7-9
D: TRBD1
DNA: TGTGCCAGCAGCCTTTTAGTCGGGACAGACCAAGAGACCCAGTACTTC
CDR3: CASSLLVGTDQETQYF

J: TRBJ1-1
size: .
V: TRBV14
D: TRBD1
DNA: TGTGCCAGCAGCCAGAGAGGCAGGGGGCGGCCTGAAGCTTTCTTT
CDR3: CASSQRGRGRPEAFF

J: TRBJ1-4
size: .
V: TRBV5-5
D: .
DNA: TGTGCCAGCAGCGAATACAGGGCCTCCCTGAATGAAAAACTGTTTTTT
CDR3: CASSEYRASLNEKLFF

J: TRBJ1-1
size: .
V: TRBV2
D: .
DNA: TGTGCCAGCAGTGAGGGGAGGGCGAACACTGAAGCTTTCTTT
CDR3: CASSEGRANTEAFF

J: TRBJ2-3
size: .
V: TRBV4-1
D: TRBD2
DNA: TGCGCCAGCAGAAACCCTACTAGCGGAAACACAGATACGCAGTATTTT
CDR3: CASRNPTSGNTDTQYF

J: TRBJ2-3
size: .
V: TRBV19
D: TRBD1
DNA: TGTGCCAGTAGTCTACGGACAGGGGGCTCAGATACGCAGTATTTT
CDR3: CASSLRTGGSDTQYF

J: TRBJ2-3
size: .
V: TRBV9
D: .
DNA: TGTGCCAGCAGCGTAGCGGTAAGCACAGATACGCAGTATTTT
CDR3: CASSVAVSTDTQYF

J: TRBJ2-2
size: .
V: TRBV5-1
D: .
DNA: TGCGCCAGCAGCTTGGTTCCAGGGTCGAACACCGGGGAGCTGTTTTTT
CDR3: CASSLVPGSNTGELFF

J: TRBJ2-7
size: .
V: TRBV7-9
D: .
DNA: TGTGCCAGCGGGCATAACGAGCAGTACTTC
CDR3: CASGHNEQYF

J: TRBJ1-1
size: few
V: TRBV5-1
D: .
DNA: TGCGCCAGCAGTGTAGAGAACACTGAAGCTTTCTTT
CDR3: CASSVENTEAFF

J: TRBJ2-1
size: .
V: TRBV2
D: .
DNA: TGTGCCAGCAGCGTCGGGGGGCCCTCGGGAAATGAGCAGTTCTTC
CDR3: CASSVGGPSGNEQFF

J: TRBJ2-7
size: .
V: TRBV6-1
D: .
DNA: TGTGCCAGCAGTGAAAGAGGCGGCGGTGGCTACGAGCAGTACTTC
CDR3: CASSERGGGGYEQYF

J: TRBJ2-7
size: .
V: TRBV28
D: TRBD1
DNA: TGTGCCAGCAGTCCCCCGACAGGGGAAGGTTACGAGCAGTACTTC
CDR3: CASSPPTGEGYEQYF

J: TRBJ2-1
size: .
V: TRBV30
D: TRBD1
DNA: TGTGCCTGGAGTAGATTCCAGGGGGCGAGGTACAATGAGCAGTTCTTC
CDR3: CAWSRFQGARYNEQFF

J: TRBJ1-2
size: .
V: TRBV19
D: .
DNA: TGTGCCAGTAGTGTTTCGGCAGGGAACTATGGCTACACCTTC
CDR3: CASSVSAGNYGYTF

J: TRBJ1-1
size: .
V: TRBV6-5
D: .
DNA: TGCGCCAGCAGCGATATCCCGGCGGGAAGCACTGAAGCTTTCTTT
CDR3: CASSDIPAGSTEAFF

J: TRBJ1-2
size: .
V: TRBV10-3
D: .
DNA: TGTGCCATCAGTGGGCCAGGGGATGGCTACACCTTC
CDR3: CAISGPGDGYTF

J: TRBJ2-1
size: once
V: TRBV7-6
D: .
DNA: TGTGCCAGCAGCAGCCCAATTGCGGGTGCGACCATACGGGGTTACAATGAGCAGTTCTTC
CDR3: CASSSPIAGATIRGYNEQFF